Listed below are T cell receptor beta chains from one sample, sequenced in a study of cytomegalovirus exposure and HLA in healthy donors. Method: immunoSEQ multiplex PCR; TCRdb's copy keeps in-frame clones and lacks some. This repertoire shows approximately 180,000 clones, approximately 78% found once; its top ten account for under 15%. Sequencing was carried out using PBMCs. The receptor source for this set is a woman between 50 and 59 years old in good health and CMV-seropositive. Each CDR3 is given with its conserved first and last residue. Each record gives: CDR3 DNA, CDR3 protein, V gene, D gene, clone size, J gene. D genes are given only for firm matches. Clone size appears in some rows only: once, few, many, or a class for an expanded clone.

TGTGCCAGCAGTTACTCCCGGACAGGGAATCAGCCCCAGCATTTT,CASSYSRTGNQPQHF,TRBV6-5,TRBD1,.,TRBJ1-5
TGTGCCAGCAGCTTAAGGGACAGGGTCTACAATGAGCAGTTCTTC,CASSLRDRVYNEQFF,TRBV7-9,TRBD1,.,TRBJ2-1
TGTGCCAGCACTTTTTCGGGGGGCACCGGGGAGCTGTTTTTT,CASTFSGGTGELFF,TRBV2,TRBD2,few,TRBJ2-2
TGTGCCAGCAGTTACTCGCAGGCAACCTACGAGCAGTACTTC,CASSYSQATYEQYF,TRBV6-5,.,.,TRBJ2-7
TGTGCCATCAGTGAGTCCGGGGATAGCAATCAGCCCCAGCATTTT,CAISESGDSNQPQHF,TRBV10-3,.,.,TRBJ1-5
TGTGCCAGCTCACCGGCACTGAACACTGAAGCTTTCTTT,CASSPALNTEAFF,TRBV18,.,.,TRBJ1-1
TGCGCCAGCAGCCAAGAACCGGCGGGGACCTCCTACGAGCAGTACTTC,CASSQEPAGTSYEQYF,TRBV4-1,.,.,TRBJ2-7
TGTGCCAGCAGTTACCTGGAGACCCAGTACTTC,CASSYLETQYF,TRBV6-6,.,.,TRBJ2-5
TGTGCCAGCGCTTCTAGCGGCCAAGAGACCCAGTACTTC,CASASSGQETQYF,TRBV19,TRBD2,.,TRBJ2-5
TGTGCCACTAAGGACAGGGGTGCAGATACGCAGTATTTT,CATKDRGADTQYF,TRBV2,TRBD1,.,TRBJ2-3
TGTGCCAGTAGTATGTCTAGCGGGGGACCATCCTACAATGAGCAGTTCTTC,CASSMSSGGPSYNEQFF,TRBV19,TRBD2,once,TRBJ2-1
TGTGCCAGCAGTTTCCCTATAGACAGGGTGATTTATCAGCCCCAGCATTTT,CASSFPIDRVIYQPQHF,TRBV27,TRBD1,.,TRBJ1-5
TGTGCCAGCAGCTTGGCCCGGGGGGCCGATAATTCACCCCTCCACTTT,CASSLARGADNSPLHF,TRBV5-4,.,few,TRBJ1-6
TGTGCCAGCAGCCTGACAGGGGCAGGGGAGACCCAGTACTTC,CASSLTGAGETQYF,TRBV7-9,TRBD1,.,TRBJ2-5
TGTGCCAGCAGCGCAACTCAGGGGGATGGGCAGCCCCAGCATTTT,CASSATQGDGQPQHF,TRBV9,TRBD1,.,TRBJ1-5
TGCGCCAGCAGCCAAGAAACGGGACAGAGCTTCTCTGTTCTGACTTTC,CASSQETGQSFSVLTF,TRBV4-1,TRBD1,.,TRBJ2-6
TGTGCCAGCAGCCAAGGGGCGGGCCTACAAGAGACCCAGTACTTC,CASSQGAGLQETQYF,TRBV4-2,.,.,TRBJ2-5
TGTGCCAGCAGCTTGTCCGGGACAGGGGGCTCCTACGAGCAGTACTTC,CASSLSGTGGSYEQYF,TRBV27,TRBD1,.,TRBJ2-7
TGTGCCAGCAGTGCACAGGGTAATTCACCCCTCCACTTT,CASSAQGNSPLHF,TRBV25-1,.,.,TRBJ1-6
TGCGCCAGCAGCCCTTTTGCAACTAATGAAAAACTGTTTTTT,CASSPFATNEKLFF,TRBV5-1,.,.,TRBJ1-4
TGTGCCAGCAGTACAGGGTATAGCTCCTACAATGAGCAGTTCTTC,CASSTGYSSYNEQFF,TRBV27,.,.,TRBJ2-1
TGTGCCAGCGGCTTCCGAGGGGACCGGGGGGCTTACAATGAGCAGTTCTTC,CASGFRGDRGAYNEQFF,TRBV11-2,.,once,TRBJ2-1
TGCGCCAGCAGGGAGGGGTTTAGGGGTTCTAATGAAAAACTGTTTTTT,CASREGFRGSNEKLFF,TRBV5-1,.,.,TRBJ1-4
TGTGCCAGCAGCCCGGGGGTGGCCGGGGAGCTGTTTTTT,CASSPGVAGELFF,TRBV11-2,.,.,TRBJ2-2
TGTGCCAGCAGCCGAGGATCGGGTAATTCACCCCTCCACTTT,CASSRGSGNSPLHF,TRBV7-9,.,.,TRBJ1-6
TGTGCCAGCAGCCGGACAGGGAAGACTGAAGCTTTCTTT,CASSRTGKTEAFF,TRBV25-1,TRBD1,.,TRBJ1-1
TGTGCCAGCAGTTTCAATTTTGGGGGGACAGATACGCAGTATTTT,CASSFNFGGTDTQYF,TRBV28,.,.,TRBJ2-3
TGCGCCAGCAGCTTGGCCTACCGGTCGAGACAGGGCTACGAGCAGTACTTC,CASSLAYRSRQGYEQYF,TRBV5-1,TRBD1,.,TRBJ2-7
TGCGCCAGCAGCCAAGACAGGGCAGGGTATGGCTACACCTTC,CASSQDRAGYGYTF,TRBV4-1,.,.,TRBJ1-2
TGTGCCAGTAGTACCGGGGGGTTCGGGGTGTACACTGAAGCTTTCTTT,CASSTGGFGVYTEAFF,TRBV19,.,.,TRBJ1-1
TGCGCCGGCAGCTTGGTTCCCGACAGACTCTATGGCTACACCTTC,CAGSLVPDRLYGYTF,TRBV5-1,.,once,TRBJ1-2
TGTGCCAGCAGCACTTACTTACAGGGGAACACCGGGGAGCTGTTTTTT,CASSTYLQGNTGELFF,TRBV11-2,.,.,TRBJ2-2
TGTGCCAGCAGTGAAAAGGCAGGGCTCGGAAACACCATATATTTT,CASSEKAGLGNTIYF,TRBV25-1,.,few,TRBJ1-3
TGTGCCAGCAGCGTAGTGGACAGGGGGCTGTTTCGCTATGGCTACACCTTC,CASSVVDRGLFRYGYTF,TRBV9,TRBD1,.,TRBJ1-2
TGTGCCAGCAGTGAAGGGGGACCCACAGATACGCAGTATTTT,CASSEGGPTDTQYF,TRBV6-4,.,once,TRBJ2-3
TGTGCCAGCAGCTTCGACAGAGCCGCCACAGATACGCAGTATTTT,CASSFDRAATDTQYF,TRBV7-2,.,.,TRBJ2-3
TGTGCCAGCAGCTTTTCCGGGACAGGGGAAAAACTGTTTTTT,CASSFSGTGEKLFF,TRBV7-8,TRBD1,.,TRBJ1-4
TGTGCCAGCAGCCACGTGGGAGAACCAGCTTTCTTT,CASSHVGEPAFF,TRBV7-9,.,.,TRBJ1-1
TGTGCCAGCACGGGACAGGGGAGCACTGAAGCTTTCTTT,CASTGQGSTEAFF,TRBV6-5,TRBD1,.,TRBJ1-1
TGTGCCAGCCGTTCTACAGGGGGCCTCGTCTATGGCTACACCTTC,CASRSTGGLVYGYTF,TRBV6-5,TRBD1,once,TRBJ1-2
TGTGCCAGCAGCTTAGGGCCGGGGGGTAAGCAGTTCTTC,CASSLGPGGKQFF,TRBV7-2,TRBD2,.,TRBJ2-1
TGTGCCAGCAGCGTAGAATCAGGGACAGGAAACACCATATATTTT,CASSVESGTGNTIYF,TRBV9,.,.,TRBJ1-3
TGTGCCAGCAGCGTAGAGCCAGGGCAGCCGTACGAGCAGTACTTC,CASSVEPGQPYEQYF,TRBV9,.,.,TRBJ2-7
TGTGCCAGCAGCTTAGACGGGGTTAGCTCCTATAATTCACCCCTCCACTTT,CASSLDGVSSYNSPLHF,TRBV11-3,.,.,TRBJ1-6
TGCGCCAGCAGCCCGGGGTCGGCAGGGGATGGCTACACCTTC,CASSPGSAGDGYTF,TRBV5-1,.,.,TRBJ1-2
TGCGCCAGCAGACCGAGGACAGGAGAGAACACTGAAGCTTTCTTT,CASRPRTGENTEAFF,TRBV4-1,TRBD1,.,TRBJ1-1
TGTGCCAGCAGTATGGACTGGTACAATGAGCAGTTCTTC,CASSMDWYNEQFF,TRBV6-1,.,.,TRBJ2-1
TGTGCCAGCAGCTTGGGGGGGGAATTTCGCACAGATACGCAGTATTTT,CASSLGGEFRTDTQYF,TRBV5-6,.,.,TRBJ2-3
TGTGCCAGTAGTATTGGATATGGGCGAACCGGGGAGCTGTTTTTT,CASSIGYGRTGELFF,TRBV19,.,.,TRBJ2-2
TGTGCCAGCAGCTCAGCGGGACAGTACTACGAGCAGTACTTC,CASSSAGQYYEQYF,TRBV7-6,.,.,TRBJ2-7
TGTGCCAGCAGTGAACATGTAGCTAACACTGAAGCTTTCTTT,CASSEHVANTEAFF,TRBV6-1,.,few,TRBJ1-1
TGTGCCAGCAGCGTAGGTTGGCAGGGGGGACGCGAGCAGTACTTC,CASSVGWQGGREQYF,TRBV9,.,.,TRBJ2-7
TGTGCCAGTAGTCGAACAGGTGCGGAGCAGTACTTC,CASSRTGAEQYF,TRBV19,.,.,TRBJ2-7
TGTGCCACCGGACAGGGCCAAGAGACCCAGTACTTC,CATGQGQETQYF,TRBV11-1,TRBD1,once,TRBJ2-5
TGCGCCAGCAGCTTGACCCAGGGCCTGACGAGTTCACCCCTCCACTTT,CASSLTQGLTSSPLHF,TRBV5-1,.,.,TRBJ1-6
TGTGCCAGTAGTGAGGGACAGGGTGGCGAGCAGTACTTC,CASSEGQGGEQYF,TRBV19,TRBD1,.,TRBJ2-7